Sequencing of this T cell receptor (beta chain) was carried out in a study of regulatory T cells in long-lasting Graves disease. Study-level findings and limits: New patients shared fewer public clonotypes (approximately 1,000) than persistent patients did (2,741).

This CDR3 contains 15 residues. Losses at the gene ends were 0 bases for V and 4 bases for J; bases not matched to a gene: 6. Per germline, CDR1 SGDLS and CDR2 YYNGEE. With iRepertoire HTBI primers and Arm-PCR of CDR3 regions, TCR beta libraries were built. One entry per CDR3 protein, called by TCRdb with MiXCR from the multiplex PCR reads. The sample records 310,000 or so distinct CDR3 sequences, under 25% being singletons. Time point noted: persistent/refractory GD, antithyroid drugs over 5 years with positive TRAb. From RNA extracted from PBMCs, the TCR library was made. As concerns this clonotype: Its target is unknown.

This sample comprised peripheral blood mononuclear cells (PBMCs), obtained when the disease was refractory, from a patient treated with antithyroid drugs. The gene calls are TRBV9 and TRBJ1-2, with 7 bases fitting TRBD1. The TCR was taken from a female donor with Graves disease. The CDR3 spells CASSVGRTGVYGYTF. Here the CDR3 DNA reads TGTGCCAGCAGCGTAGGACGAACAGGGGTCTATGGCTACACCTTC.